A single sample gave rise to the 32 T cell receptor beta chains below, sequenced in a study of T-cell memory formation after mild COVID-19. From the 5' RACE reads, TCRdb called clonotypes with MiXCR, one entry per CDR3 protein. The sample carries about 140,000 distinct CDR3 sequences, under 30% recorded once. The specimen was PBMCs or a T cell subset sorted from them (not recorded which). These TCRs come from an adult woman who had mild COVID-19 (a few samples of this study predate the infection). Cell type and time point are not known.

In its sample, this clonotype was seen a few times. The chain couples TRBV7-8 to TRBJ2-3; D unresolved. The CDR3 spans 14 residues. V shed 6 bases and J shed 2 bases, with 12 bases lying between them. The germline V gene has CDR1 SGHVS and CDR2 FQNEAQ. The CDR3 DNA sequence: TGTGCCAGCAGTCTGGCAGGCCCCACAGATACGCAGTATTTT. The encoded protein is CASSLAGPTDTQYF.

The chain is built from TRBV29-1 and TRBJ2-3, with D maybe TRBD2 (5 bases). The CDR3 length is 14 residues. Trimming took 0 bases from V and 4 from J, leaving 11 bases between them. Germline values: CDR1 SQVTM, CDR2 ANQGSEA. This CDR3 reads CSVEDGLRADTQYF. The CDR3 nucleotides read TGCAGCGTTGAAGACGGACTCCGGGCAGATACGCAGTATTTT.

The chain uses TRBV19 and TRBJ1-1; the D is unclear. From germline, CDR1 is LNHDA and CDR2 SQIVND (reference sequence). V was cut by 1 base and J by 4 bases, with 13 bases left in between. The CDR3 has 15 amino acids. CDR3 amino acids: CASSIAPSYGTEAFF. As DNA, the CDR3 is TGTGCCAGTAGTATAGCCCCGTCATACGGCACTGAAGCTTTCTTT.

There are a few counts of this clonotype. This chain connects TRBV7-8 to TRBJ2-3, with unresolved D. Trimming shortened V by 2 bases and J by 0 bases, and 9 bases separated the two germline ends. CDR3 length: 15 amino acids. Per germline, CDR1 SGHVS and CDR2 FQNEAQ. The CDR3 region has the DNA TGTGCCAGCAGCTTATCCTATCCTAGCACAGATACGCAGTATTTT. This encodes CASSLSYPSTDTQYF.

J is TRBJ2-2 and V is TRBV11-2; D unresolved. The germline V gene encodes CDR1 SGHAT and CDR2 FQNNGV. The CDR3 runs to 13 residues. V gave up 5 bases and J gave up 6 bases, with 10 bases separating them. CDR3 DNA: TGTGCCAGCAGCCCCGGCCAGCCCGGGGAGCTGTTTTTT. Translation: CASSPGQPGELFF.

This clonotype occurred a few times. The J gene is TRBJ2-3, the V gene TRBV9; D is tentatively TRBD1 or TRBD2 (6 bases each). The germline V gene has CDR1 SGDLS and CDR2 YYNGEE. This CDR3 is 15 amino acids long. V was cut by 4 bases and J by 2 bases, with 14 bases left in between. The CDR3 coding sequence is TGTGCCAGCAGCCCAAAACGGGGGCCCACAGATACGCAGTATTTT. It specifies CASSPKRGPTDTQYF.

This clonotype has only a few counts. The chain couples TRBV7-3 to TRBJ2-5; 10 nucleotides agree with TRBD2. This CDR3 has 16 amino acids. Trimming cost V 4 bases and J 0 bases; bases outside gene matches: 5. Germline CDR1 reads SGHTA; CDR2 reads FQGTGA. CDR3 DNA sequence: TGTGCCAGCAGCTCCCTCGGGACTAGCGACCAAGAGACCCAGTACTTC. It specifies CASSSLGTSDQETQYF.

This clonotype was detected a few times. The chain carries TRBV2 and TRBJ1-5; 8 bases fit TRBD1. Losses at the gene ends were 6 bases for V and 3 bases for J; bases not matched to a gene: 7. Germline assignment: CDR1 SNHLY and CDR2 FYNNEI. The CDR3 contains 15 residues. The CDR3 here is CASRETGENNQPQHF. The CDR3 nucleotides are TGTGCCAGCAGAGAGACAGGGGAAAACAATCAGCCCCAGCATTTT. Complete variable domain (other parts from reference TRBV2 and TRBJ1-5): EPEVTQTPSHQVTQMGQEVILRCVPISNHLYFYWYRQILGQKVEFLVSFYNNEISEKSEIFDDQFSVERPDGSNFTLKIRSTKLEDSAMYFCASRETGENNQPQHFGDGTRLSIL.

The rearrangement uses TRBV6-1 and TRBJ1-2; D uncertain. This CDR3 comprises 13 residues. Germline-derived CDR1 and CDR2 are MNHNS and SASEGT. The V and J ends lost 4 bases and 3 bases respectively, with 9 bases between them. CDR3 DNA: TGTGCCAGCAGTGTCCCATGGGACTATGGCTACACCTTC. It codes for CASSVPWDYGYTF.

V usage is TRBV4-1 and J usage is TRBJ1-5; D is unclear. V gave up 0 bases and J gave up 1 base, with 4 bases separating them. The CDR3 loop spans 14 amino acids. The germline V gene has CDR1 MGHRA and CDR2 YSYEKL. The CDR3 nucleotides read TGCGCCAGCAGCCAAGATTACAGCAATCAGCCCCAGCATTTT. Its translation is CASSQDYSNQPQHF.

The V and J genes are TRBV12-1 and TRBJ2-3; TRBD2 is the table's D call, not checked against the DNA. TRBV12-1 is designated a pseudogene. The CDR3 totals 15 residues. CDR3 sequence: CASSPDRGRGDTQYF. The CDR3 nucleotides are TGTGCCAGCAGCCCCGACCGAGGGCGTGGAGATACGCAGTATTTT.

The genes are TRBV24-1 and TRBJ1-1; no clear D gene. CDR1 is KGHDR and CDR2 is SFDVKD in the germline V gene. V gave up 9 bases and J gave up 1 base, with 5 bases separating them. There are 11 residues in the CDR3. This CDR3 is CATSTNTEAFF. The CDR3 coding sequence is TGTGCCACCTCAACGAACACTGAAGCTTTCTTT.

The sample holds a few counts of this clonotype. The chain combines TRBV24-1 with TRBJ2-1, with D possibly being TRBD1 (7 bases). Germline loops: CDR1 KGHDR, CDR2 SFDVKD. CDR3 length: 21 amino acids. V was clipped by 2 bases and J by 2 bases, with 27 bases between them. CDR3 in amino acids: CATSDSKQGRFSRSPYNEQFF. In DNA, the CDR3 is TGTGCCACCAGTGATTCAAAACAGGGGAGGTTTTCGAGGAGTCCCTACAATGAGCAGTTCTTC.

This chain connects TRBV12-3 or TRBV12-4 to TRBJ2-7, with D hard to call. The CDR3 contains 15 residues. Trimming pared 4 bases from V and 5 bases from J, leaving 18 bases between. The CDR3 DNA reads TGTGCCAGCAGTTGGGCCGGTGTTAATTACGACGAGCAGTACTTC. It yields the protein CASSWAGVNYDEQYF.

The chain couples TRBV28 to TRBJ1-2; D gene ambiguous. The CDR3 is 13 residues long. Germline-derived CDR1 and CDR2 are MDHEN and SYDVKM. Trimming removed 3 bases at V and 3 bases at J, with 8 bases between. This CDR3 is CASSFTLDYGYTF. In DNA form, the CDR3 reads TGTGCCAGCAGTTTTACACTGGACTATGGCTACACCTTC.

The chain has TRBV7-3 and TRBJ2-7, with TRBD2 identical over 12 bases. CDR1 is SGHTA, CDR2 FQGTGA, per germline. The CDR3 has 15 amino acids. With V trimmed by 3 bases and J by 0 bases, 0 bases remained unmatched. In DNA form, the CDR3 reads TGTGCCAGCAGCTTGACTAGCGGGAGCTCCTACGAGCAGTACTTC. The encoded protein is CASSLTSGSSYEQYF.

The CDR3 DNA follows: TGTGCCAGCAGCTTATGGGATCCCAGCGGCACAGATACGCAGTATTTT. It specifies CASSLWDPSGTDTQYF. This rearrangement joins TRBV7-9 to TRBJ2-3; no clear D gene. V lost 2 bases to trimming and J lost 1 base, with 13 bases between them. In germline, CDR1 is SEHNR, CDR2 FQNEAQ (reference sequence). This CDR3 region has 16 residues. The variable domain in full, completed from reference TRBV7-9 and TRBJ2-3, reads DTGVSQNPRHKITKRGQNVTFRCDPISEHNRLYWYRQTLGQGPEFLTYFQNEAQLEKSRLLSDRFSAERPKGSFSTLEIQRTEQGDSAMYLCASSLWDPSGTDTQYFGPGTRLTVL.

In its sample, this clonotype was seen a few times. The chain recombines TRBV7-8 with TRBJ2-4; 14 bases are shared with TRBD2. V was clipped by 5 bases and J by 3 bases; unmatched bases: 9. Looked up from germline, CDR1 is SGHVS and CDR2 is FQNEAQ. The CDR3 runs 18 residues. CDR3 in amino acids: CASSLGTSGGIDKNIQYF. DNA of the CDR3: TGTGCCAGCAGCCTCGGGACTAGCGGGGGTATTGACAAAAACATTCAGTACTTC.

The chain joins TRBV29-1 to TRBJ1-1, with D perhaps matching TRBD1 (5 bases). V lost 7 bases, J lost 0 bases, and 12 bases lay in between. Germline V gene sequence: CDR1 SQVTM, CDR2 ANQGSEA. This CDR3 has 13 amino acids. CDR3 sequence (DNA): TGCAGCGCCACAGGTAGCATGAACACTGAAGCTTTCTTT. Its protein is CSATGSMNTEAFF. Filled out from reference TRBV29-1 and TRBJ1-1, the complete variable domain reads SAVISQKPSRDICQRGTSLTIQCQVDSQVTMMFWYRQQPGQSLTLIATANQGSEATYESGFVIDKFPISRPNLTFSTLTVSNMSPEDSSIYLCSATGSMNTEAFFGQGTRLTVV.

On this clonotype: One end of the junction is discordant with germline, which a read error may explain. The CDR3 DNA reads TGTGACAGCAGCGTAGAAAGTAAGGCTAGCGGGGCGATCACAGATACGCAGTATTTT. Its translation is CDSSVESKASGAITDTQYF. The V call is TRBV9, the J call TRBJ2-3; 9 bases are a match to TRBD2. Germline CDR1 is SGDLS and CDR2 is YYNGEE. The CDR3 runs 19 residues.

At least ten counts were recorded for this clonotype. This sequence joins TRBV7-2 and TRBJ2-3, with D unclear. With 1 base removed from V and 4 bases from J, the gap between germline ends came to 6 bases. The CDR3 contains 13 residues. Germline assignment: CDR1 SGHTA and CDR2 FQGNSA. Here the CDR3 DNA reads TGTGCCAGCAGCTTAGTAGGGTCAGATACGCAGTATTTT. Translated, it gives CASSLVGSDTQYF.

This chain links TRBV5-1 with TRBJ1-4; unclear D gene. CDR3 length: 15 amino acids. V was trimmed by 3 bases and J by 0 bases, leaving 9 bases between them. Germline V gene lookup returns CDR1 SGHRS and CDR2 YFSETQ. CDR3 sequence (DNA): TGCGCCAGCAGCTGGGGAATCGCAACTAATGAAAAACTGTTTTTT. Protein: CASSWGIATNEKLFF. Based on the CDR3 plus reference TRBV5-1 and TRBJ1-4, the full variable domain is KAGVTQTPRYLIKTRGQQVTLSCSPISGHRSVSWYQQTPGQGLQFLFEYFSETQRNKGNFPGRFSGRQFSNSRSEMNVSTLELGDSALYLCASSWGIATNEKLFFGSGTQLSVL.

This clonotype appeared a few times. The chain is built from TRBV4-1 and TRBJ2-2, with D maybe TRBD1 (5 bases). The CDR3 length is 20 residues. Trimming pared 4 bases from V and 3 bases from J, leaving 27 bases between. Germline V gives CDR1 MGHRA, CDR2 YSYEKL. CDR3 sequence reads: CASSRDSGLGIYFDTGELFF. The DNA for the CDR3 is TGCGCCAGCAGCCGAGACTCAGGGTTGGGAATTTATTTCGACACCGGGGAGCTGTTTTTT.

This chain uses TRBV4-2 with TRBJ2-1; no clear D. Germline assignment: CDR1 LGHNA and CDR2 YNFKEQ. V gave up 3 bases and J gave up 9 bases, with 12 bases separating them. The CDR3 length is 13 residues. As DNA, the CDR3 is TGTGCCAGCAGCCAGGTGATGGTGGGTGAGCAGTTCTTC. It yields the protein CASSQVMVGEQFF.

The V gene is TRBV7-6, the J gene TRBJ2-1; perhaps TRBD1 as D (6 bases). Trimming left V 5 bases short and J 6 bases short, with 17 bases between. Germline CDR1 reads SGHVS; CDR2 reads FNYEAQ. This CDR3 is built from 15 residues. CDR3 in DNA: TGTGCCAGCAGCAACCGGGACAAGGAGCGCAATGAGCAGTTCTTC. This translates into CASSNRDKERNEQFF.

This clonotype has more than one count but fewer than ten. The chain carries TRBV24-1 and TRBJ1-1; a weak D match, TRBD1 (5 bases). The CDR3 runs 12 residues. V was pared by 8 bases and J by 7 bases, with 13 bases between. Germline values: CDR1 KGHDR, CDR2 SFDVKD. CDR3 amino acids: CATTGMRGEAFF. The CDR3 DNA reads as TGTGCCACCACAGGGATGAGGGGTGAAGCTTTCTTT.

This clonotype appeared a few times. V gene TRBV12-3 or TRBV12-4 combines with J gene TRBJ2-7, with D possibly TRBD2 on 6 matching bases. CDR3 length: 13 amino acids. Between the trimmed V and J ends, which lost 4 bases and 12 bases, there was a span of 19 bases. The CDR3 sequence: CASSYNPAGPWYF. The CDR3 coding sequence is TGTGCCAGCAGTTACAATCCGGCGGGACCGTGGTACTTC.

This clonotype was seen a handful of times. The CDR3: CSARMLAGERTQYF. The CDR3 region has the DNA TGCAGTGCTAGGATGCTAGCGGGAGAGCGGACGCAGTATTTT. V is TRBV20-1 and J is TRBJ2-3; 10 bases are shared with TRBD2. The CDR3 has 14 residues. Trimming at V came to 3 bases and at J to 9 bases, leaving 9 bases not matched to a gene. The germline gives CDR1 DFQATT, CDR2 SNEGSKA (reference sequence).

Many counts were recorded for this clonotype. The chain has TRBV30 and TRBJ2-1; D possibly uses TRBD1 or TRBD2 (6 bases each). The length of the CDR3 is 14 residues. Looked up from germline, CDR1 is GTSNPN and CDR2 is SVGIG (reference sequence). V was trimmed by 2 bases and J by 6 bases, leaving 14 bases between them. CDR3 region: CAWSRPGEANEQFF. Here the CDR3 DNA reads TGTGCCTGGAGTCGTCCAGGGGAGGCCAATGAGCAGTTCTTC.

CDR3 bases: TGTGCCAGCAGTTACTCACTGGGTAACTATGGCTACACCTTC. Amino acids: CASSYSLGNYGYTF. The chain has TRBV6-5 and TRBJ1-2; D is ambiguous. The CDR3 runs to 14 residues. Germline loops: CDR1 MNHEY, CDR2 SVGAGI. Trimming shortened V by 0 bases and J by 1 base, and 6 bases separated the two germline ends.

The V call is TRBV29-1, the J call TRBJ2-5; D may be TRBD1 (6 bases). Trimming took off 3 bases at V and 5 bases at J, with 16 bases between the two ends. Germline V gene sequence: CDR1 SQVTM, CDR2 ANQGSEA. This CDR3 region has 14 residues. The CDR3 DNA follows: TGCAGCGTTGAGGGGGACGGCCAGGGGGAGACCCAGTACTTC. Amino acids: CSVEGDGQGETQYF.

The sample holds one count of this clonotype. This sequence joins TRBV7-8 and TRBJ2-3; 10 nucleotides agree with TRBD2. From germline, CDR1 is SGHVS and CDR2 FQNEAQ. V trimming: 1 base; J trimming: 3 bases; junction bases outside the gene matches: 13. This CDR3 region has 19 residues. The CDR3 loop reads CASSLVATSGSEETDTQYF. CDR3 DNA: TGTGCCAGCAGCTTAGTAGCGACTAGCGGGTCGGAAGAGACAGATACGCAGTATTTT.